This T cell receptor beta chain comes out of a study of blood T cell repertoires in COVID-19. Study-wide background: Samples representing acute and convalescent COVID-19 were sourced from the United States, Italy and Spain. Sources were T cells, B-cell-depleted T cells, or PBMCs; the material itself was cDNA or gDNA.

The V gene's germline CDR1 is LNHNV and CDR2 YYDKDF (reference sequence). J lost 1 base, V lost 8 bases, and 11 bases had no gene match. CDR3 length: 16 amino acids. Authors' processing steps: Counts of nucleated cells, estimated from reference gene primer amplification, were obtained. The assay was immunoSEQ multiplex PCR, and TCRdb's table has in-frame clones only and misses some. V and J calls plus clone size are reproduced from that table; the DNA served to infer D and trimming. The data show approximately 270,000 clones, 89% seen once. The chain couples TRBV15 to TRBJ1-1, with 9 bases fitting TRBD1. This clonotype was sampled from a man aged 45 to 65 with acute or convalescent COVID-19. Sequenced sample: peripheral blood. DNA for the CDR3: TGTGCCACCCGGCATCCGGGACAGGGAGGGAACACTGAAGCTTTCTTT. Translated, it gives CATRHPGQGGNTEAFF.